This TCR beta chain came from a study of T-cell reconstitution after alpha-beta-depleted transplantation in children. This sample's TCRbeta library carried unique molecular identifier barcodes. TCRdb passed the PCR reads through MiXCR, listing each CDR3 protein once. The data contain approximately 590,000 distinct CDR3 sequences, approximately 10% of them singletons. The ends were cut back, 7 bases at V and 2 bases at J, with 11 bases in the middle. The CDR3 length is 13 residues. Germline V gene data show CDR1 as SGHAT and CDR2 as FQNNGV. This receptor was identified in a human donor who donated a stem cell graft to a child with acute myeloid leukemia. The sample consisted of PBMCs from the stem cell graft donor, taken from the stem cell graft. The chain couples TRBV11-2 to TRBJ2-5; no clear D gene. The CDR3: CASTKPAQETQYF. The CDR3 nucleotides read TGTGCCAGCACCAAACCGGCACAAGAGACCCAGTACTTC.